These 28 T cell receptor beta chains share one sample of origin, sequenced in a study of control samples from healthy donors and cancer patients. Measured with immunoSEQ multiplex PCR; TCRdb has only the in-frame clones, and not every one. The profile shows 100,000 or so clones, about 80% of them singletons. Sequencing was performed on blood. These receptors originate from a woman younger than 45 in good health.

The DNA of the CDR3 is TGCGCCAGCAGCCAAGGTGCAGAGCCGAACACTGAAGCTTTCTTT. Its protein is CASSQGAEPNTEAFF. The chain uses TRBV4-3 and TRBJ1-1; no clear D gene. Deletions cut 1 base from V and 1 base from J, with 10 bases between. CDR3 length: 15 amino acids. The germline gives CDR1 LGHNA, CDR2 YSLEER.

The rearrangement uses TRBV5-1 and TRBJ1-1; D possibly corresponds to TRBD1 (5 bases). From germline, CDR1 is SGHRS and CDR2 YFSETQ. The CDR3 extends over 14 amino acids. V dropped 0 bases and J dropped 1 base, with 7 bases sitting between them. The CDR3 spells CASSLDGGNTEAFF. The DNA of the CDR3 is TGCGCCAGCAGCTTGGACGGGGGGAACACTGAAGCTTTCTTT.

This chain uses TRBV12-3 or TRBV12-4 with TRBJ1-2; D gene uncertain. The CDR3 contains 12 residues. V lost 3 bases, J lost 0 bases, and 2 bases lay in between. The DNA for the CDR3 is TGTGCCAGCAGTTTCACTAACTATGGCTACACCTTC. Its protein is CASSFTNYGYTF.

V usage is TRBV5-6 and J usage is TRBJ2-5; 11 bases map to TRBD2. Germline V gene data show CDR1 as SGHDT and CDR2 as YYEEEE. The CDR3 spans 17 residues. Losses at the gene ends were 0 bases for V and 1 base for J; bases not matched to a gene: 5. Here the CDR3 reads CASSLVSTSGVQETQYF. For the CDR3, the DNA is TGTGCCAGCAGCTTGGTGTCGACTAGCGGGGTCCAAGAGACCCAGTACTTC.

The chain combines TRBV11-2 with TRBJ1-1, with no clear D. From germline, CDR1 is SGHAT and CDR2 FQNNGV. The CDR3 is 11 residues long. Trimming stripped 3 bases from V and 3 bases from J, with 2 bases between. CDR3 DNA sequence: TGTGCCAGCAGCTTGGACACTGAAGCTTTCTTT. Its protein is CASSLDTEAFF.

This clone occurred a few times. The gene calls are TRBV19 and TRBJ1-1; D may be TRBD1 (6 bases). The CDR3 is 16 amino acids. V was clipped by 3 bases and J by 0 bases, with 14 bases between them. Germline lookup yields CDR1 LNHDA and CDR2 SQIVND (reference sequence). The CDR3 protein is CASSIVGGRLNTEAFF. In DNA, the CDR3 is TGTGCCAGTAGTATTGTAGGGGGGCGGTTGAACACTGAAGCTTTCTTT.

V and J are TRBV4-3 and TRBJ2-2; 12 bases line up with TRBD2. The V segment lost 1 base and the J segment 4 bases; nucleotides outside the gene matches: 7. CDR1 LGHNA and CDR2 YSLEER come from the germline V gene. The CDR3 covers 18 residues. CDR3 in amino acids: CASSQGASGGARTGELFF. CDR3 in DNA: TGCGCCAGCAGCCAAGGAGCTAGCGGGGGGGCTCGCACCGGGGAGCTGTTTTTT.

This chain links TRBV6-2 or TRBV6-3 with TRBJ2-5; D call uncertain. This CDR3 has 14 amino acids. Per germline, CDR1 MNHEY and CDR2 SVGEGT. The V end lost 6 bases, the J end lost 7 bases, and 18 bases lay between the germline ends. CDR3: CASSPDPRKGTQYF. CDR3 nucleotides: TGTGCCAGCAGCCCGGACCCGAGAAAGGGGACCCAGTACTTC.

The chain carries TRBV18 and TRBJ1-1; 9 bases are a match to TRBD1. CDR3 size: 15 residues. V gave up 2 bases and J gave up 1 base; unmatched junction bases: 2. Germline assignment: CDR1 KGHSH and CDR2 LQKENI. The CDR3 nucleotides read TGTGCCAGCTCACCAAAGGGACAGGGGAACACTGAAGCTTTCTTT. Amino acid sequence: CASSPKGQGNTEAFF.

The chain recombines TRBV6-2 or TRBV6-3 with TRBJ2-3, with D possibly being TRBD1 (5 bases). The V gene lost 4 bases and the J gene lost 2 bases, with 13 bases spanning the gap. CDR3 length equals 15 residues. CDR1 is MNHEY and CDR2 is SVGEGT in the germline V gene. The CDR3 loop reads CASSSVDRPTDTQYF. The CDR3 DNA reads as TGTGCCAGCAGTTCCGTCGACAGACCCACAGATACGCAGTATTTT.

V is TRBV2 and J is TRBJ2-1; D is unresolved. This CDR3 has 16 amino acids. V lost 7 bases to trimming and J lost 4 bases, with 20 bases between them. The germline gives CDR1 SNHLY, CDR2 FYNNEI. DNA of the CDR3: TGTGCCAGCATCCACTCTGGGGTAAGAGTTTACAATGAGCAGTTCTTC. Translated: CASIHSGVRVYNEQFF.

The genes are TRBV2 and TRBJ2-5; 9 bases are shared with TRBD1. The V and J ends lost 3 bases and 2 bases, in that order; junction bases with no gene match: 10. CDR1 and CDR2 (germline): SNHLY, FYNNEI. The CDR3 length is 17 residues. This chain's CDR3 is CASSDPRQGGIQETQYF. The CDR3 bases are TGTGCCAGCAGTGACCCAAGACAGGGGGGAATTCAAGAGACCCAGTACTTC.

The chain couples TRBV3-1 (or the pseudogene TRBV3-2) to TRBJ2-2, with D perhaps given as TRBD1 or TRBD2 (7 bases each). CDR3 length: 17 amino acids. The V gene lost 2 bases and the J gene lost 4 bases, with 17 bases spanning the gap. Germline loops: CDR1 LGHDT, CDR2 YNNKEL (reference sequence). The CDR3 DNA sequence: TGTGCCAGCAGCCAACTACGGGCAGGGGGGGGCACCGGGGAGCTGTTTTTT. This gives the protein CASSQLRAGGGTGELFF.

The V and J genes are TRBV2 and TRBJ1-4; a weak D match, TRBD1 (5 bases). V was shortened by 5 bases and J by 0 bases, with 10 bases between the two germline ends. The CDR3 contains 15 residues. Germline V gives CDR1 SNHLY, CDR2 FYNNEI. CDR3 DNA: TGTGCCAGCAGTCGGGACGGAGCAACTAATGAAAAACTGTTTTTT. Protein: CASSRDGATNEKLFF. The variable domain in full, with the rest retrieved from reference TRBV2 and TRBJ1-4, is EPEVTQTPSHQVTQMGQEVILRCVPISNHLYFYWYRQILGQKVEFLVSFYNNEISEKSEIFDDQFSVERPDGSNFTLKIRSTKLEDSAMYFCASSRDGATNEKLFFGSGTQLSVL.

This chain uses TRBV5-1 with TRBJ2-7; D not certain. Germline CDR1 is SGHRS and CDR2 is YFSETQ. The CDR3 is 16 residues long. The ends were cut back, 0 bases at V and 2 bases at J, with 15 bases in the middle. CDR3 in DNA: TGCGCCAGCAGCTTGGATCCCCTTAATCCCACCTACGAGCAGTACTTC. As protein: CASSLDPLNPTYEQYF.

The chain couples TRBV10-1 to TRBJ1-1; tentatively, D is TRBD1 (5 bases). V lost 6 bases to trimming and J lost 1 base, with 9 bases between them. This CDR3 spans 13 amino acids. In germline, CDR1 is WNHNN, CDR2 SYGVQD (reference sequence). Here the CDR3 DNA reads TGCGCCAGCAGCGGACAAAGGAACACTGAAGCTTTCTTT. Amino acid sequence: CASSGQRNTEAFF.

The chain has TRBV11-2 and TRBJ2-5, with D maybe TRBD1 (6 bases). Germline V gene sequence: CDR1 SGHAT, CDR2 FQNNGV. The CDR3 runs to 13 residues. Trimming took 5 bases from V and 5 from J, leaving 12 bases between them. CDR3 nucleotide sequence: TGTGCCAGCAGCACCGGACAGAAGGAGACCCAGTACTTC. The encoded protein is CASSTGQKETQYF.

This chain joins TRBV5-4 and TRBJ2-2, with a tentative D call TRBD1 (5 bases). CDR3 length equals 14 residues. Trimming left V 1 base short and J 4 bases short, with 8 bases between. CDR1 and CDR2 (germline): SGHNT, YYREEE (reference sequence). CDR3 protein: CASSLLGATGELFF. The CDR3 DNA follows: TGTGCCAGCAGCTTGCTAGGGGCCACCGGGGAGCTGTTTTTT. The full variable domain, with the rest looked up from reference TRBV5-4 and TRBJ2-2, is ETGVTQSPTHLIKTRGQQVTLRCSSQSGHNTVSWYQQALGQGPQFIFQYYREEENGRGNFPPRFSGLQFPNYSSELNVNALELDDSALYLCASSLLGATGELFFGEGSRLTVL.

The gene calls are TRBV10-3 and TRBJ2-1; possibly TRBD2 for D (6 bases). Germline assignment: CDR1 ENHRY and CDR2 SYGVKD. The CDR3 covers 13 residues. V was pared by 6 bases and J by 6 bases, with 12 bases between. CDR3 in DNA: TGTGCCATCAGGCGGGAATCGAGCAATGAGCAGTTCTTC. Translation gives CAIRRESSNEQFF.

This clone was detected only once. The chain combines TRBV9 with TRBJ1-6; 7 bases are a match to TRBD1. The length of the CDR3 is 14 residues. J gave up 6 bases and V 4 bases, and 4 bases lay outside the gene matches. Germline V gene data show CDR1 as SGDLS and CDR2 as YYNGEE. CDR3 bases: TGTGCCAGCAGCATGCAGGGGGTTAATTCACCCCTCCACTTT. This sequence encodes CASSMQGVNSPLHF.

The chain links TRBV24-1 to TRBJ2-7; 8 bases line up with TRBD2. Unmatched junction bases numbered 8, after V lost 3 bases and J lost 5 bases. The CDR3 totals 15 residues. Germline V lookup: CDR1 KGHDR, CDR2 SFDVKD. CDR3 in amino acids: CATSDAGTSFNEQYF. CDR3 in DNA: TGTGCCACCAGTGATGCCGGGACTAGTTTTAACGAGCAGTACTTC.

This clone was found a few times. The CDR3 protein is CASSAGGSEVEKLFF. Written as DNA, the CDR3 is TGTGCCAGCAGCGCCGGCGGGTCAGAGGTTGAAAAACTGTTTTTT. The V call is TRBV6-5, the J call TRBJ1-4; D ambiguous. V lost 6 bases, J lost 7 bases, and 18 bases lay in between. Germline loops: CDR1 MNHEY, CDR2 SVGAGI. The CDR3 loop spans 15 amino acids.

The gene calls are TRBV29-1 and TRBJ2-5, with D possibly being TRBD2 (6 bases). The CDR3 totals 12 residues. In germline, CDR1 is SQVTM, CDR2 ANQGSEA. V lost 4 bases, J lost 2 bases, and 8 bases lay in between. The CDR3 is CSVAGAQETQYF. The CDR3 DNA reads TGCAGCGTTGCGGGAGCTCAAGAGACCCAGTACTTC.

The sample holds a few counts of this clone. The CDR3 DNA is TGTGCCAGCAGTCACGGAGGGGGGTACTCCTACGAGCAGTACTTC. Amino acid sequence: CASSHGGGYSYEQYF. V gene TRBV6-5 combines with J gene TRBJ2-7, with D perhaps matching TRBD1 or TRBD2 (6 bases each). CDR1 and CDR2 from the germline V gene are MNHEY and SVGAGI. The CDR3 has 15 amino acids. The V and J ends lost 5 bases and 0 bases respectively, with 14 bases between them.

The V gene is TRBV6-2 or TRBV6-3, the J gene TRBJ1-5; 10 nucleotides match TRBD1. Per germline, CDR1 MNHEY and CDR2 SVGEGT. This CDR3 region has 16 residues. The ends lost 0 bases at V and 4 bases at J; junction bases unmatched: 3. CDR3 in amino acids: CASSYSTGGWNQPQHF. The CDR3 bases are TGTGCCAGCAGTTACTCGACAGGGGGCTGGAATCAGCCCCAGCATTTT.

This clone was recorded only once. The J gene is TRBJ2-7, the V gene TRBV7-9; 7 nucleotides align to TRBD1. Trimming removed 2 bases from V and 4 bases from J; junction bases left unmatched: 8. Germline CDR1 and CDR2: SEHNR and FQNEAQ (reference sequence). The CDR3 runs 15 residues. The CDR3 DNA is TGTGCCAGCAGCTTAATTGTGGGACAGAAGTACGAGCAGTACTTC. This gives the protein CASSLIVGQKYEQYF.

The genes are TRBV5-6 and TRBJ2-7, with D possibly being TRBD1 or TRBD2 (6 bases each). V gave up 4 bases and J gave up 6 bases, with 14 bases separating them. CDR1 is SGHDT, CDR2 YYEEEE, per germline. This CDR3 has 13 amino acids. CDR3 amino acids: CASSNPGAIEQYF. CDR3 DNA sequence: TGTGCCAGCAGCAACCCGGGGGCCATCGAGCAGTACTTC.

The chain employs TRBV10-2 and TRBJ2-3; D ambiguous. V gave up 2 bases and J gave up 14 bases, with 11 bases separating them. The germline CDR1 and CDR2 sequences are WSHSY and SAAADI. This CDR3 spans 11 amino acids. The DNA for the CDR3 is TGCGCCAGCAGTGAGGGGTCCCGCAGGTATTTT. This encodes CASSEGSRRYF.